Listed here are 22 T cell receptor beta chains from one sample, sequenced in a study of shared clonotypes between healthy human individuals. CD45RO negativity and positive selection for CCR7 defined naive CD8 cells, a population that excluded terminally differentiated effector memory CD45RA+ cells. The data were produced by immunoSEQ multiplex PCR, yet TCRdb's version contains in-frame clones alone and is incomplete. Of roughly 600,000 clones in the sample, roughly 98% were seen once. Material for sequencing was naive CD8+ T cells sorted from blood. These receptors were taken from a man in his thirties or forties in good health.

The rearrangement uses TRBV6-1 and TRBJ1-5; no firm D call. The CDR3 is made up of 15 amino acids. CDR1 and CDR2 (germline): MNHNS, SASEGT. Trimming pared 2 bases from V and 1 base from J, leaving 9 bases between. In DNA, the CDR3 is TGTGCCAGCAGTGAATTGAGGCGGAGCAATCAGCCCCAGCATTTT. Residues: CASSELRRSNQPQHF.

The chain carries TRBV7-2 and TRBJ2-3; D not resolved. The CDR3 runs to 18 residues. The germline CDR1 and CDR2 sequences are SGHTA and FQGNSA. V was clipped by 1 base and J by 2 bases, with 19 bases between them. The CDR3 sequence: CASSLGVRLRDFTDTQYF. The CDR3 nucleotides read TGTGCCAGCAGCTTAGGGGTAAGACTGAGAGACTTCACAGATACGCAGTATTTT.

This rearrangement joins TRBV9 to TRBJ2-1, with D perhaps matching TRBD2 (5 bases). The CDR3 consists of 15 residues. CDR1 and CDR2 from the germline V gene are SGDLS and YYNGEE. The V end was cut by 0 bases, the J end by 8 bases, with 15 bases between. The CDR3 loop reads CASSVDGLQLDEQFF. CDR3 bases: TGTGCCAGCAGCGTAGACGGACTCCAATTGGATGAGCAGTTCTTC.

J is TRBJ2-7 and V is TRBV5-6; D gene uncertain. Germline values: CDR1 SGHDT, CDR2 YYEEEE. This CDR3 has 11 amino acids. V gave up 2 bases and J gave up 5 bases, with 5 bases separating them. The CDR3 protein is CASSLTDEQYF. CDR3 nucleotides: TGTGCCAGCAGCTTAACGGACGAGCAGTACTTC.

This chain connects TRBV7-8 to TRBJ1-5; D ambiguous. The CDR3 is 15 amino acids. Germline CDR1 and CDR2: SGHVS and FQNEAQ. The V gene lost 5 bases and the J gene lost 2 bases, with 13 bases spanning the gap. CDR3 amino acids: CASSRPGVGNQPQHF. CDR3 coding DNA: TGTGCCAGCAGCCGCCCCGGGGTTGGCAATCAGCCCCAGCATTTT.

The chain links TRBV6-1 to TRBJ1-2; D is ambiguous. The CDR3 sequence is 12 residues long. V was clipped by 2 bases and J by 2 bases, with 3 bases between them. Germline V gene sequence: CDR1 MNHNS, CDR2 SASEGT. The CDR3 here is CASSELNYGYTF. The DNA of the CDR3 is TGTGCCAGCAGTGAACTGAACTATGGCTACACCTTC.

J is TRBJ2-5 and V is TRBV19; TRBD2 aligns across 8 bases. CDR1 is LNHDA and CDR2 is SQIVND in the germline V gene (reference sequence). The CDR3 contains 17 residues. The J segment lost 2 bases and the V segment lost 7 bases, leaving 15 bases of the junction unmatched. CDR3 sequence: CASIWGGRLRGQETQYF. For the CDR3, the DNA is TGTGCCAGTATCTGGGGCGGGAGGTTACGGGGACAAGAGACCCAGTACTTC.

This clone was seen just once. The V gene is TRBV28, the J gene TRBJ2-5, with TRBD2 matching over 11 bases. The germline CDR1 and CDR2 sequences are MDHEN and SYDVKM. V lost 5 bases and J lost 5; bases outside the gene matches: 7. This CDR3 spans 15 amino acids. The CDR3 sequence is CASSLASGRHETQYF. The CDR3 nucleotides are TGTGCCAGCAGTCTGGCTAGCGGGAGGCATGAGACCCAGTACTTC. The full variable domain, with the rest looked up from reference TRBV28 and TRBJ2-5, is DVKVTQSSRYLVKRTGEKVFLECVQDMDHENMFWYRQDPGLGLRLIYFSYDVKMKEKGDIPEGYSVSREKKERFSLILESASTNQTSMYLCASSLASGRHETQYFGPGTRLLVL.

The J gene is TRBJ1-1, the V gene TRBV6-5; 10 nucleotides agree with TRBD1. The CDR3 has 15 amino acids. Germline CDR1 MNHEY, CDR2 SVGAGI. V was clipped by 2 bases and J by 7 bases; unmatched bases: 7. The CDR3 reads CASSYVGTGDGEAFF. The CDR3 DNA sequence: TGTGCCAGCAGTTACGTCGGGACAGGGGATGGTGAAGCTTTCTTT.

This chain connects TRBV28 to TRBJ2-7; no reliable D call. Germline CDR1 MDHEN, CDR2 SYDVKM. This CDR3 has 11 residues. The V end was cut by 5 bases, the J end by 3 bases, with 5 bases between. The DNA for the CDR3 is TGTGCCAGCAGTGCCAACTACGAGCAGTACTTC. It specifies CASSANYEQYF.

In DNA, the CDR3 is TGTGCCAGCAGCTTATATGGACAGGGGGCTGGAAACACCATATATTTT. It codes for CASSLYGQGAGNTIYF. V gene TRBV11-2 combines with J gene TRBJ1-3, with 10 bases matching TRBD1. This CDR3 comprises 16 residues. V was clipped by 2 bases and J by 2 bases; unmatched bases: 3. Germline loops: CDR1 SGHAT, CDR2 FQNNGV.

This clone is a singleton in its sample. The genes are TRBV29-1 and TRBJ2-3; weak D call: TRBD2 (6 bases). Deletions cut 3 bases from V and 1 base from J, with 11 bases between. This CDR3 region has 14 residues. From germline, CDR1 is SQVTM and CDR2 ANQGSEA. CDR3 loop: CSVEGGWGTDTQYF. The DNA for the CDR3 is TGCAGCGTTGAGGGGGGTTGGGGCACAGATACGCAGTATTTT.

This chain joins TRBV11-3 and TRBJ2-2; no definite D call. V lost 5 bases and J 0 bases, leaving 4 bases between the germline ends. This CDR3 has 13 residues. Germline CDR1 and CDR2: SGHNT and YENEEA. CDR3 sequence reads: CASSEANTGELFF. The CDR3, as DNA: TGTGCCAGCAGCGAAGCGAACACCGGGGAGCTGTTTTTT.

Here the CDR3 DNA reads TGTGCCAGCAGCGTAGACGGAGGGGGAGCGGGAGGGCCGTCGAGTGAGCAGTTCTTC. It specifies CASSVDGGGAGGPSSEQFF. The chain uses TRBV9 and TRBJ2-1; 10 bases agree with TRBD2. This CDR3 is built from 19 residues. The junction had 18 bases not matched to a gene; V was cut back by 0 bases and J by 9 bases. Germline V gene lookup returns CDR1 SGDLS and CDR2 YYNGEE.

The chain recombines TRBV6-1 with TRBJ2-7; the match to TRBD1 covers 11 bases. The CDR3 sequence is 15 residues long. The J segment lost 4 bases and the V segment lost 6 bases, leaving 8 bases of the junction unmatched. Germline CDR1 MNHNS, CDR2 SASEGT. In DNA form, the CDR3 reads TGTGCCAGCAGCGATCTCCGGGACAGGGGGTACGAGCAGTACTTC. Protein sequence: CASSDLRDRGYEQYF.

The genes are TRBV30 and TRBJ1-4; no firm D call. V lost 4 bases to trimming and J lost 8 bases, with 11 bases between them. Germline loops: CDR1 GTSNPN, CDR2 SVGIG (reference sequence). The CDR3 sequence is 12 residues long. The CDR3 DNA is TGTGCCTGGATCGGCGGGAGAGAAAAACTGTTTTTT. Protein sequence: CAWIGGREKLFF.

The rearrangement joins TRBV9 to TRBJ1-2; TRBD1 matches at 8 bases. The ends lost 3 bases at V and 7 bases at J; junction bases unmatched: 8. The CDR3 is 14 residues long. CDR1 SGDLS and CDR2 YYNGEE come from the germline V gene. The CDR3 reads CASSAGDRLSGYTF. CDR3 nucleotide sequence: TGTGCCAGCAGCGCTGGGGACAGGCTAAGTGGCTACACCTTC.

This chain links TRBV10-2 with TRBJ1-1; D is unclear. CDR3 size: 13 residues. Trimming took off 0 bases at V and 2 bases at J, with 4 bases between the two ends. Germline V gene sequence: CDR1 WSHSY, CDR2 SAAADI. In DNA, the CDR3 is TGCGCCAGCAGTGAGTCCAAAAACACTGAAGCTTTCTTT. Its translation: CASSESKNTEAFF.

The CDR3 nucleotides are TGCAGCGTTGAAGATCTGGGCCTAGCGGGCCCGACGAGCTCCTACAATGAGCAGTTCTTC. Amino acids: CSVEDLGLAGPTSSYNEQFF. The rearrangement uses TRBV29-1 and TRBJ2-1, with 8 bases lining up with TRBD2. The V gene end was trimmed by 0 bases and the J gene end by 0 bases; junction bases not matched to a gene: 16. CDR1 and CDR2 from the germline V gene are SQVTM and ANQGSEA. This CDR3 has 20 amino acids.

J is TRBJ2-7 and V is TRBV5-1; D is possibly TRBD1 or TRBD2 (6 bases each). This CDR3 contains 15 residues. Trimming cost V 3 bases and J 2 bases, with 15 bases left between them. CDR1 and CDR2 (germline): SGHRS, YFSETQ. The DNA of the CDR3 is TGCGCCAGCAGCTCCGGGGGACAAGGGGCCTACGAGCAGTACTTC. Protein: CASSSGGQGAYEQYF.

The CDR3 protein is CASSLSGGNDEQYF. The DNA of the CDR3 is TGTGCCAGCAGCTTGTCAGGGGGCAACGACGAGCAGTACTTC. The V gene is TRBV7-3, the J gene TRBJ2-7; 8 nucleotides line up with TRBD1. The CDR3 is made up of 14 amino acids. Trimming cost V 3 bases and J 5 bases; bases outside gene matches: 6. CDR1 is SGHTA, CDR2 FQGTGA, per germline.

The chain recombines TRBV9 with TRBJ2-7, with D hard to call. V shed 0 bases and J shed 2 bases, with 9 bases lying between them. Germline loops: CDR1 SGDLS, CDR2 YYNGEE. The CDR3 runs 14 residues. The CDR3 sequence is CASSVDGFTYEQYF. The CDR3 region has the DNA TGTGCCAGCAGCGTAGACGGATTCACCTACGAGCAGTACTTC. Looking up the rest from reference TRBV9 and TRBJ2-7 gives the full variable domain: DSGVTQTPKHLITATGQRVTLRCSPRSGDLSVYWYQQSLDQGLQFLIQYYNGEERAKGNILERFSAQQFPDLHSELNLSSLELGDSALYFCASSVDGFTYEQYFGPGTRLTVT.